This T cell receptor (beta chain) was documented in a study of post-analysis software for immune sequencing data. Overall study: The disease courses covered relapsing-remitting, secondary progressive and progressive-relapsing multiple sclerosis.

This CDR3 has 16 residues. Trimming removed 1 base from V and 8 bases from J, with 17 bases in between. TCR beta cDNA libraries had unique molecular identifiers. Starting from approximately 1 to 10 million T cells, the study yielded about 540,000 cDNA molecules. Each CDR3 protein gets one entry after TCRdb re-called the PCR reads with MiXCR. The sample contains hundreds of thousands of distinct CDR3 sequences, roughly three fifths of which appear only once. Study results and caveats: Significantly decreased normalized Chao1 diversity was recorded for multiple sclerosis patients relative to controls. About 5 TRBV segments occurring more often in patients than controls included TRBV5-6, TRBV5-1 and TRBV20-1. Pronounced co-clustering by F measure was evident among identically batched samples.

As to this clonotype: Its target is not known.

The sequenced sample consisted of blood. This sequence was found in a girl aged 2-15 years with multiple sclerosis. The gene calls are TRBV12-3 or TRBV12-4 and TRBJ1-4, with TRBD1 as a possible D gene (6 bases). The CDR3 DNA sequence: TGTGCCAGCAGTTTAGGCCCCGGGGGCAGGGTGGAAAAACTGTTTTTT. Its translation: CASSLGPGGRVEKLFF.